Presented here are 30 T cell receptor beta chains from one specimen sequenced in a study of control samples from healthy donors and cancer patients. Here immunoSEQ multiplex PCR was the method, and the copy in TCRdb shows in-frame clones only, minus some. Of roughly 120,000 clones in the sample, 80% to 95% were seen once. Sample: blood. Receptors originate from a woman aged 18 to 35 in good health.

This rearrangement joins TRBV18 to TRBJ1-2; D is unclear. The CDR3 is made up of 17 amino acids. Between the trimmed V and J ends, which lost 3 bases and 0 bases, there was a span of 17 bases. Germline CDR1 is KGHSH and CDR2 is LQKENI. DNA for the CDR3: TGTGCCAGCTCACCGACCCCCCTAATAGGAGCTAACTATGGCTACACCTTC. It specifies CASSPTPLIGANYGYTF.

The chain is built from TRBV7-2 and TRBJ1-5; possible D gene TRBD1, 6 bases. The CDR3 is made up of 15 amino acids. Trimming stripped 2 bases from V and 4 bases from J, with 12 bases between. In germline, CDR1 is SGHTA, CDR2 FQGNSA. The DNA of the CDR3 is TGTGCCAGCAGCTTAATGGGGGGCCGGAATCAGCCCCAGCATTTT. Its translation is CASSLMGGRNQPQHF.

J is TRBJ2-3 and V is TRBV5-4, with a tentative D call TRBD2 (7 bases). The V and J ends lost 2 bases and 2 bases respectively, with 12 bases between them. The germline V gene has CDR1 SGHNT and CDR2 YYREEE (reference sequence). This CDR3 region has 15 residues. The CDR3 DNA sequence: TGTGCCAGCAGCTTAGGGGGGGCCCTCACAGATACGCAGTATTTT. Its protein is CASSLGGALTDTQYF.

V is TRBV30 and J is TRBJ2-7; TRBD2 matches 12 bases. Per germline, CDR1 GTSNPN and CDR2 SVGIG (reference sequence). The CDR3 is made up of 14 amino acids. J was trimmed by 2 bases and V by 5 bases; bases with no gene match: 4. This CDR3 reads CAWATSGRTYEQYF. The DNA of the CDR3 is TGTGCCTGGGCAACTAGCGGGAGGACCTACGAGCAGTACTTC.

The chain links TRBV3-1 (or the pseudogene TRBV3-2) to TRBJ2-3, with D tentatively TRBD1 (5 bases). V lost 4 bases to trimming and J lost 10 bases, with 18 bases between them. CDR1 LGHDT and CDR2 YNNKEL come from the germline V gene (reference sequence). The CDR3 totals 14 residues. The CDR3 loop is CASSRTLGDGAQYF. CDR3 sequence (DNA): TGTGCCAGCAGCCGGACGTTAGGGGATGGTGCGCAGTATTTT.

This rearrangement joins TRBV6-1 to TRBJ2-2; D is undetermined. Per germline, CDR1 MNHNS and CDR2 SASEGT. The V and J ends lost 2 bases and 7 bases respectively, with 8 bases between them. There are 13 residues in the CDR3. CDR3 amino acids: CASSELGFGELFF. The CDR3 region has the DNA TGTGCCAGCAGTGAATTGGGGTTCGGGGAGCTGTTTTTT.

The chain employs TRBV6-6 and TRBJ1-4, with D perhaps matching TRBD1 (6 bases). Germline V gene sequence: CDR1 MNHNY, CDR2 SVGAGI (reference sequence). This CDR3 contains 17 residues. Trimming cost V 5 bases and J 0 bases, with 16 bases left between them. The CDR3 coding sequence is TGTGCCAGCAGTCACCCCCTAGGGGGGGCAACTAATGAAAAACTGTTTTTT. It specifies CASSHPLGGATNEKLFF.

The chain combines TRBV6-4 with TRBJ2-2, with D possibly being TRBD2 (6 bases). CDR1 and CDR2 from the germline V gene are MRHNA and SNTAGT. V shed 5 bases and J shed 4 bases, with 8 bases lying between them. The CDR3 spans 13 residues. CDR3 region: CASSPAGTGELFF. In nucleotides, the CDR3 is TGTGCCAGCAGTCCAGCGGGCACCGGGGAGCTGTTTTTT.

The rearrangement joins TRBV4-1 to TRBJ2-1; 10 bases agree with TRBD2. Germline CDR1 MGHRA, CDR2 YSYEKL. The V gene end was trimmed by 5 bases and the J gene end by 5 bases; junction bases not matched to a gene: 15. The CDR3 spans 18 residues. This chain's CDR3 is CASSKPGATSGPNNEQFF. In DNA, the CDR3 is TGCGCCAGCAGCAAACCCGGAGCGACTAGCGGGCCGAACAATGAGCAGTTCTTC.

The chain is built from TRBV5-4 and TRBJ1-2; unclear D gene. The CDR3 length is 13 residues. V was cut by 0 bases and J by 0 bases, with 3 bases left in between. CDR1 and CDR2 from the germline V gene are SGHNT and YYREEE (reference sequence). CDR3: CASSLDSNYGYTF. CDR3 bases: TGTGCCAGCAGCTTGGACTCTAACTATGGCTACACCTTC. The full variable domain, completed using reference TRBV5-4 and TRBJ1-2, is ETGVTQSPTHLIKTRGQQVTLRCSSQSGHNTVSWYQQALGQGPQFIFQYYREEENGRGNFPPRFSGLQFPNYSSELNVNALELDDSALYLCASSLDSNYGYTFGSGTRLTVV.

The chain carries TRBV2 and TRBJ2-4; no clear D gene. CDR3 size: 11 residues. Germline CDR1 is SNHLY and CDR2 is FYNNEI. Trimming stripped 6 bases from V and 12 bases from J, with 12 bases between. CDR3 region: CASRSQTSQYF. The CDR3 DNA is TGTGCCAGCAGGTCCCAGACAAGTCAGTACTTC.

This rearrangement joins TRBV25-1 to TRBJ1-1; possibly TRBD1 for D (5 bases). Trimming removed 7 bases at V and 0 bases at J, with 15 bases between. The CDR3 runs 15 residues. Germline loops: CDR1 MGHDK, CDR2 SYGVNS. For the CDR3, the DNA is TGTGCCAGCATAGGGGCCGCCTCCATGAACACTGAAGCTTTCTTT. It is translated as CASIGAASMNTEAFF.

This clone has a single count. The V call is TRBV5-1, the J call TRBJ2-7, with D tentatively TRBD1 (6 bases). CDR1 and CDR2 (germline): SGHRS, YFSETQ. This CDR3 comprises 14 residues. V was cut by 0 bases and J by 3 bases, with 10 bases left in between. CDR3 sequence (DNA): TGCGCCAGCAGCTTGGGACAGGAGTACTACGAGCAGTACTTC. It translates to CASSLGQEYYEQYF.

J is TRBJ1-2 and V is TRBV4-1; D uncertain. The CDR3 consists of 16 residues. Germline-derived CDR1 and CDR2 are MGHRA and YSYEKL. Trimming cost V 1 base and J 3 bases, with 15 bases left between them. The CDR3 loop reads CASSQVGKISDYGYTF. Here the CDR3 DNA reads TGCGCCAGCAGCCAAGTTGGAAAGATCTCGGACTATGGCTACACCTTC.

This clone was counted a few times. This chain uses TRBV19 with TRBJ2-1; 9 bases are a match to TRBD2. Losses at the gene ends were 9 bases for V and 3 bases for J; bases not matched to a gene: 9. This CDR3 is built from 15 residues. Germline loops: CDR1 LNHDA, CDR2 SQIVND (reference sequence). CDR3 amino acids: CASRSSSGIYNEQFF. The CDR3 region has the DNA TGTGCCAGCAGGAGCTCTAGCGGGATCTACAATGAGCAGTTCTTC.

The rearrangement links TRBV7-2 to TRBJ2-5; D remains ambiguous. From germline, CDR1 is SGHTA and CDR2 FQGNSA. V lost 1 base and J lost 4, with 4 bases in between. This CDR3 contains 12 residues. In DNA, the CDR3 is TGTGCCAGCAGCTTAGTTGGAGAGACCCAGTACTTC. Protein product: CASSLVGETQYF.

The CDR3 here is CASSIVHSNQPQHF. The CDR3 nucleotides read TGTGCCAGTAGTATAGTCCATAGCAATCAGCCCCAGCATTTT. The chain links TRBV19 to TRBJ1-5, with D unresolved. Germline V gene data show CDR1 as LNHDA and CDR2 as SQIVND (reference sequence). This CDR3 is built from 14 residues. The germline V and J ends were trimmed by 1 base and 0 bases, with 4 bases remaining between them.

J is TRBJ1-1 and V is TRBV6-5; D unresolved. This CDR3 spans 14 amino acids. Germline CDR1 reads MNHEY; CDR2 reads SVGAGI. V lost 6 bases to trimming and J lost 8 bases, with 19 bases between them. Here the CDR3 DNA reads TGTGCCAGCAGACCCGACTCAACTGGGGTAGAAGCTTTCTTT. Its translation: CASRPDSTGVEAFF.

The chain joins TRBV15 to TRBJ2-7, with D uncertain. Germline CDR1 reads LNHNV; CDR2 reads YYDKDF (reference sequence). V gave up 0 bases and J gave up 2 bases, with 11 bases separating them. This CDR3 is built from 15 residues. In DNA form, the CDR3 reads TGTGCCACCAGCAGAGATTTAAGTGCCGCCTACGAGCAGTACTTC. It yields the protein CATSRDLSAAYEQYF.

The CDR3 loop reads CASSQGVLNYGYTF. The CDR3 nucleotides read TGTGCCAGCAGCCAGGGGGTACTTAACTATGGCTACACCTTC. V is TRBV28 and J is TRBJ1-2; 7 nucleotides match TRBD1. After removal of 6 bases from V and 1 base from J, the junction contained 5 bases not matched to a gene. The V gene's germline CDR1 is MDHEN and CDR2 SYDVKM. The CDR3 consists of 14 residues.

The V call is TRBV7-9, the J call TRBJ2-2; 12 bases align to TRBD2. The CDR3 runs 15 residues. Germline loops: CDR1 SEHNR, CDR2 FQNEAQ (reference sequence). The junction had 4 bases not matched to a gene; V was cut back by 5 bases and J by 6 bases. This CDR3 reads CASSPGTSGSGELFF. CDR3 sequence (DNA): TGTGCCAGCAGCCCAGGGACTAGCGGGTCCGGGGAGCTGTTTTTT.

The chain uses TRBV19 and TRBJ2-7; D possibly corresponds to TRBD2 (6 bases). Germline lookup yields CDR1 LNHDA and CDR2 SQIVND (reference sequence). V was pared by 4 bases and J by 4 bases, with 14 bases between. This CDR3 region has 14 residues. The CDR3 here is CASSNSGLPYEQYF. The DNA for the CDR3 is TGTGCCAGTAGTAATTCTGGACTACCGTACGAGCAGTACTTC. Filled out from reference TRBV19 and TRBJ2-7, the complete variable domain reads DGGITQSPKYLFRKEGQNVTLSCEQNLNHDAMYWYRQDPGQGLRLIYYSQIVNDFQKGDIAEGYSVSREKKESFPLTVTSAQKNPTAFYLCASSNSGLPYEQYFGPGTRLTVT.

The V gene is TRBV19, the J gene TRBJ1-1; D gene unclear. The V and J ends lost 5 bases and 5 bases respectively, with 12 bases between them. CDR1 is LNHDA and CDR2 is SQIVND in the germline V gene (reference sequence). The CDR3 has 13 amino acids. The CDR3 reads CASSPLVGTEAFF. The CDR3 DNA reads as TGTGCCAGTAGTCCTCTCGTGGGTACTGAAGCTTTCTTT.

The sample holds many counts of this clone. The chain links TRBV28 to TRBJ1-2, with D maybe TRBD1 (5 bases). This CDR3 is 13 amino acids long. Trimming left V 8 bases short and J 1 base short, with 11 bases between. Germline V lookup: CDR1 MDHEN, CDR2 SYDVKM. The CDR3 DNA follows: TGTGCCAGCGGGGCAGGAGGTAACTATGGCTACACCTTC. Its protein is CASGAGGNYGYTF.

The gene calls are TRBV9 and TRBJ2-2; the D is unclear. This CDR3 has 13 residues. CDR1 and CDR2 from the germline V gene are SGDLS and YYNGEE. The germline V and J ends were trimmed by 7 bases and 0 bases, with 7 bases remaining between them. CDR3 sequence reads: CASQSPNTGELFF. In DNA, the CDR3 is TGTGCCAGCCAGTCTCCGAACACCGGGGAGCTGTTTTTT.

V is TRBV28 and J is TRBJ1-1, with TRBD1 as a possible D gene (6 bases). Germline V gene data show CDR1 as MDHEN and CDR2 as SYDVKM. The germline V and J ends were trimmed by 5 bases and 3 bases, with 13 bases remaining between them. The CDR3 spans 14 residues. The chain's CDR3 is CASSPRQDHTEAFF. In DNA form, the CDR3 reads TGTGCCAGCAGTCCTAGACAGGACCACACTGAAGCTTTCTTT. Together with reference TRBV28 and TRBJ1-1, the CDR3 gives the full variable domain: DVKVTQSSRYLVKRTGEKVFLECVQDMDHENMFWYRQDPGLGLRLIYFSYDVKMKEKGDIPEGYSVSREKKERFSLILESASTNQTSMYLCASSPRQDHTEAFFGQGTRLTVV.

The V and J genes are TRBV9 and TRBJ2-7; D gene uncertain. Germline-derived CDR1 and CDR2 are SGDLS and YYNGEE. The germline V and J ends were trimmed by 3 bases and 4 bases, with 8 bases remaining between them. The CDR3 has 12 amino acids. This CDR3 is CASSADGYEQYF. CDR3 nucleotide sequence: TGTGCCAGCAGCGCGGACGGTTACGAGCAGTACTTC.

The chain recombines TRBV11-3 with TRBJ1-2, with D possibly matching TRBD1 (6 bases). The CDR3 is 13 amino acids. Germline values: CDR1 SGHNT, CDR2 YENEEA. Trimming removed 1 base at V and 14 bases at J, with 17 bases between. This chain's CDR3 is CASSLGPTGTATF. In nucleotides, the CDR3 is TGTGCCAGCAGCTTAGGGCCGACAGGAACTGCTACCTTC.

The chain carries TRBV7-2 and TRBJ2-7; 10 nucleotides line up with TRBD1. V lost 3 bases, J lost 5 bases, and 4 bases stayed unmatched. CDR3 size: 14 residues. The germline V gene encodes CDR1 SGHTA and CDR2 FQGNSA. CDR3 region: CASSLGQGTNEQYF. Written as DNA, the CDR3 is TGTGCCAGCAGCTTGGGACAGGGGACGAACGAGCAGTACTTC. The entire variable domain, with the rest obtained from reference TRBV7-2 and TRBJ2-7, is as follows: GAGVSQSPSNKVTEKGKDVELRCDPISGHTALYWYRQSLGQGLEFLIYFQGNSAPDKSGLPSDRFSAERTGGSVSTLTIQRTQQEDSAVYLCASSLGQGTNEQYFGPGTRLTVT.

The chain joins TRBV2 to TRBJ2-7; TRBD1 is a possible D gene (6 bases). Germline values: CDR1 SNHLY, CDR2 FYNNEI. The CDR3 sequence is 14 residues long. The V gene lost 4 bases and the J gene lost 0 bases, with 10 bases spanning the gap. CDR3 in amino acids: CASSGQGSSYEQYF. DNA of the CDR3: TGTGCCAGCAGTGGGCAGGGGTCCTCCTACGAGCAGTACTTC.